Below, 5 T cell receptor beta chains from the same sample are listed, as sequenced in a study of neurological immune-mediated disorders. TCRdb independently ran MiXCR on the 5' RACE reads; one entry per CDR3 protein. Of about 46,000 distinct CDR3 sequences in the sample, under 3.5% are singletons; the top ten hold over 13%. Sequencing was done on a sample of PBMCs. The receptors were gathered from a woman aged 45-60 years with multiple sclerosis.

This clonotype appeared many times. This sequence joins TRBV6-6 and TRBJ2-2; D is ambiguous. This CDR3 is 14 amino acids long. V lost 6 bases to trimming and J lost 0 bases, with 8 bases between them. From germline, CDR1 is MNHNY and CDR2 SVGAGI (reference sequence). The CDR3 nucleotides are TGTGCCAGCAGGGGTACGGCGAACACCGGGGAGCTGTTTTTT. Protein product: CASRGTANTGELFF.

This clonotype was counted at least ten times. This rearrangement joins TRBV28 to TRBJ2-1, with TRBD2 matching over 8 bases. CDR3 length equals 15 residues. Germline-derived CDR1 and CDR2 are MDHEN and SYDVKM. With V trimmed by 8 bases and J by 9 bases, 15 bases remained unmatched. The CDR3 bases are TGTGCCAGCTCTGTGATTGGGACTAGTGTTCCTGAGCAGTTCTTC. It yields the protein CASSVIGTSVPEQFF.

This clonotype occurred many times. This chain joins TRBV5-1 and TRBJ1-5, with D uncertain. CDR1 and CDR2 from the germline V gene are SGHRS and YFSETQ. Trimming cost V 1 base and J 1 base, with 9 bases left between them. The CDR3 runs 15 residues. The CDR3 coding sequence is TGCGCCAGCAGCTTGAGTTGGGGAAGCAATCAGCCCCAGCATTTT. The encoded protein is CASSLSWGSNQPQHF. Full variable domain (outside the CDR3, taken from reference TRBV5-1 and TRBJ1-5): KAGVTQTPRYLIKTRGQQVTLSCSPISGHRSVSWYQQTPGQGLQFLFEYFSETQRNKGNFPGRFSGRQFSNSRSEMNVSTLELGDSALYLCASSLSWGSNQPQHFGDGTRLSIL.

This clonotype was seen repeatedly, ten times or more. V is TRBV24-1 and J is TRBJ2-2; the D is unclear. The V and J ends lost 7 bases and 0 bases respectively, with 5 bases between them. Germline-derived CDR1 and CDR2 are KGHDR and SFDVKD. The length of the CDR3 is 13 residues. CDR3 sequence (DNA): TGTGCCACCAGCGGACCGAACACCGGGGAGCTGTTTTTT. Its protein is CATSGPNTGELFF.

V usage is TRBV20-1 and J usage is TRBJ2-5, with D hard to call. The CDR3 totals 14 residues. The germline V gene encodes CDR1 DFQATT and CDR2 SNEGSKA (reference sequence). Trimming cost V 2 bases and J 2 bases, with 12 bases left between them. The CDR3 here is CSARWVEAQETQYF. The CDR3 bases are TGCAGTGCTAGATGGGTAGAGGCACAAGAGACCCAGTACTTC.